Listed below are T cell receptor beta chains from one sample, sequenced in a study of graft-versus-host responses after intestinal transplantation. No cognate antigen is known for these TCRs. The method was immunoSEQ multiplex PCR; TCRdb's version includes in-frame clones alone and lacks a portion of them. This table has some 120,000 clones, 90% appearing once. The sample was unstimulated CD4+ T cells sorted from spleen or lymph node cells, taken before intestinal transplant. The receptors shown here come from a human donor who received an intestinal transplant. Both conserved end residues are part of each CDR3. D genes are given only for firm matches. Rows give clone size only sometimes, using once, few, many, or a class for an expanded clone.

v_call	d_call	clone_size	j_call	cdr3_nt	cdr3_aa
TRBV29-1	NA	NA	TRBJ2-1	TGCAGCGTTGATGCCCCTGATAGGGGACTCGACAATGAGCAGTTCTTC	CSVDAPDRGLDNEQFF
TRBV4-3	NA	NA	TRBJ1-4	TGCGCCAGCAGCCGGGGGGAGGCTTTCGGGGAAAAACTGTTTTTT	CASSRGEAFGEKLFF
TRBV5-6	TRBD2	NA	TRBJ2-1	TGTGCCAGCAGCTTGGATCTAGCGGGTCCATTAACCTACAATGAGCAGTTCTTC	CASSLDLAGPLTYNEQFF
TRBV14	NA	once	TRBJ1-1	TGTGCCAGCAGCCAAGACCAGTATTACACTGAAGCTTTCTTT	CASSQDQYYTEAFF
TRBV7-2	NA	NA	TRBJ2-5	TGTGCCAGCAGCCTGGCCATACAGGAGACCCAGTACTTC	CASSLAIQETQYF
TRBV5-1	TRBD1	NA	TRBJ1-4	TGCGCCAGCAGCTCCCACAGGGGTAATGAAAAACTGTTTTTT	CASSSHRGNEKLFF
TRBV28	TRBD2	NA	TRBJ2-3	TGTGCCAGCAGTTTCCATGGGACTAGCGAGGTCACAGATACGCAGTATTTT	CASSFHGTSEVTDTQYF
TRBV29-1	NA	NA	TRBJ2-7	TGCAGCGTTGATGTGGGGCCCTACGAGCAGTACTTC	CSVDVGPYEQYF
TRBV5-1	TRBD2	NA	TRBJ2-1	TGCGCCAGCAGCGCCGGGACTAGCGGGACCTACAATGAGCAGTTCTTC	CASSAGTSGTYNEQFF
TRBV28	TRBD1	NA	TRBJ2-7	TGTGCCAGCAGTTTATGGCAGACAGGGCGCTACGAGCAGTACTTC	CASSLWQTGRYEQYF
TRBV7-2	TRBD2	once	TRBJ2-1	TGTGCCAGCAGCTTAGAGATAGCGGGGGGGCATGAGCAGTTCTTC	CASSLEIAGGHEQFF
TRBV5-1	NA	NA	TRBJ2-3	TGCGCCAGCAGCCCTGACAGGAGACTCACAGATACGCAGTATTTT	CASSPDRRLTDTQYF
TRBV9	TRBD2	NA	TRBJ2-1	TGTGCCAGCAGCTTTAGCGGGGAGGTATCCTACAATGAGCAGTTCTTC	CASSFSGEVSYNEQFF
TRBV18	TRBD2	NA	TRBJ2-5	TGTGCCAGCTCACAACCGGGACTAGGTCCCGAGACCCAGTACTTC	CASSQPGLGPETQYF
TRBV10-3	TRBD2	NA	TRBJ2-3	TGTGCCATCAGTGAGGGGCTAGCGGTACCTAGCACAGATACGCAGTATTTT	CAISEGLAVPSTDTQYF
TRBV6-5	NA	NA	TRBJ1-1	TGTGCCAGCACGCCGAGGGGGTGGAACACTGAAGCTTTCTTT	CASTPRGWNTEAFF
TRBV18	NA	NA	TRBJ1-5	TGTGCCAGCTCACCATGGGGGGTCCAAAATCAGCCCCAGCATTTT	CASSPWGVQNQPQHF
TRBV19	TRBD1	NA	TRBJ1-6	TGTGCCAGTAGTCCAGGGGGACAGGGCTATAATTCACCCCTCCACTTT	CASSPGGQGYNSPLHF
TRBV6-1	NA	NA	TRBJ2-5	TGTGCCAGCAGTGAACTAGCTCAAGAGACCCAGTACTTC	CASSELAQETQYF
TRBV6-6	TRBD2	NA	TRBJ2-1	TGTGCCAGCAGCCGAGCGGGGGAATTTAATGAGCAGTTCTTC	CASSRAGEFNEQFF
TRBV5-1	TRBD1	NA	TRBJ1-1	TGCGCCAGCAGCTTGAGACAGGGAATTGAAGCTTTCTTT	CASSLRQGIEAFF
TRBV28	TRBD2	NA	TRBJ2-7	TGTGCCAGCAGTTTAGCGGGAGCGGGGTCCGAGCAGTACTTC	CASSLAGAGSEQYF
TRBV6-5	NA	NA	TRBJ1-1	TGTGCCAGCACCCGTTCGCCTATGAACACTGAAGCTTTCTTT	CASTRSPMNTEAFF
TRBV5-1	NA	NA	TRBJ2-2	TGCGCCAGCAGAGGGGGCACCGGGGAGCTGTTTTTT	CASRGGTGELFF
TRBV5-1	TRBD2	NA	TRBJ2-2	TGCGCCAGCAGCTCAGCGGGAGAGGGCACCGGGGAGCTGTTTTTT	CASSSAGEGTGELFF
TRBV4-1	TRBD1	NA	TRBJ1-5	TGCGCCAGCAGCCAAGCCACAGGGGGAACATATAGCAATCAGCCCCAGCATTTT	CASSQATGGTYSNQPQHF
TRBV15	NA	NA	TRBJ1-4	TGTGCCACCAGCAGAGAGAGATGGGACGGGAGGTTTTTT	CATSRERWDGRFF
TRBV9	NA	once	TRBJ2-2	TGTGCCAGCAGCCCTCGGGGTTGGACCGGGGAGCTGTTTTTT	CASSPRGWTGELFF
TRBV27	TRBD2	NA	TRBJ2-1	TGTGCCAGCAGACCGACTAGCGGGAGGGTCCAAGCCTCCTACAATGAGCAGTTCTTC	CASRPTSGRVQASYNEQFF
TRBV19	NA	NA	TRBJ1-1	TGTGCCAGTAGTATGGGAGGGGCCTACTTCATGAACACTGAAGCTTTCTTT	CASSMGGAYFMNTEAFF
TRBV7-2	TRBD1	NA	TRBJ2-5	TGTGCCAGCAGCCATCCGGTTAACAGGGGGCCAGAGACCCAGTACTTC	CASSHPVNRGPETQYF
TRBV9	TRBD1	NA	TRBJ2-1	TGTGCCAGCAGCGTAGAGCGGACAGGGCTGCAGTTCTTC	CASSVERTGLQFF
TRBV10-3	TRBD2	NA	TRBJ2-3	TGTGCCATCAGTGTACGTAGCGGGAGCCCCGGGGATACGCAGTATTTT	CAISVRSGSPGDTQYF